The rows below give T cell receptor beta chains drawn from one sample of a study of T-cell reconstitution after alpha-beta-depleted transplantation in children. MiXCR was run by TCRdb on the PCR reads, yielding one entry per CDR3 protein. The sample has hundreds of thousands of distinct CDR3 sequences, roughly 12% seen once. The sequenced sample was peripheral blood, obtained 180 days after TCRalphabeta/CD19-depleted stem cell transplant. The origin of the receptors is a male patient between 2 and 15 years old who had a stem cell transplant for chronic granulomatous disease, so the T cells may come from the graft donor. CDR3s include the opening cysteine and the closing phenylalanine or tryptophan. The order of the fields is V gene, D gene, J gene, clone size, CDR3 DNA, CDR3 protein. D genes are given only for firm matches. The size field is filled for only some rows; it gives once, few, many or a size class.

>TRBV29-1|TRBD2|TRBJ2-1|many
TGCAGCGTTGTGGGGACTAGCGCCCGCTCCTTCTACAATGAGCAGTTCTTC
CSVVGTSARSFYNEQFF
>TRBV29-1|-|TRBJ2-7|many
TGCAGCGTCAAGGGACGGTTCAACGACGAGCAGTACTTC
CSVKGRFNDEQYF
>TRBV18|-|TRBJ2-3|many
TGTGCCAGCTCACCACGCTTGGGGGCTAGCACAGATACGCAGTATTTT
CASSPRLGASTDTQYF
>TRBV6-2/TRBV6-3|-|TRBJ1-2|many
TGTGCCAGCAGTTACTCGAGTACCTCGGGGGACTATGGCTACACCTTC
CASSYSSTSGDYGYTF
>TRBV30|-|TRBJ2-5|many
TGTGCCGGTAGGCAGGGAAAGACCCAGTACTTC
CAGRQGKTQYF
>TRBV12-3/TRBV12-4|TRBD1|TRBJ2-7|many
TGTGCCAGCAGTCCCGGGACAGGGGGCCCCTACGAGCAGTACTTC
CASSPGTGGPYEQYF
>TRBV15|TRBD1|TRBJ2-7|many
TGTGCCACCAGCAGAGATATCACAGGGGGATCGATGTACGAGCAGTACTTC
CATSRDITGGSMYEQYF
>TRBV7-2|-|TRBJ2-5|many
TGTGCCAGCAGCCTAATACTAGTTAAGGCGAAAGAGACCCAGTACTTC
CASSLILVKAKETQYF
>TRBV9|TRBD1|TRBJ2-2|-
TGTGCCAGCAGCGTAGAAGGGACAGGGGCATCGAACACCGGGGAGCTGTTTTTT
CASSVEGTGASNTGELFF
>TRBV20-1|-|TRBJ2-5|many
TGCAGTGCCCCGCCTGAGACCCAGTACTTC
CSAPPETQYF
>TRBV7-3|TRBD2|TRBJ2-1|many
TGTGCCAGCAGCTCCGGGACTAGCGGGTTTAGCTCCTACAATGAGCAGTTCTTC
CASSSGTSGFSSYNEQFF
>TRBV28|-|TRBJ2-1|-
TGTGCCAGCAGTTTCGCCCAGTGGGTGTCCTACAATGAGCAGTTCTTC
CASSFAQWVSYNEQFF
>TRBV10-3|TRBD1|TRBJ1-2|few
TGTGCCATCAGTCCCGACAGGGCCCATGGCTACACCTTC
CAISPDRAHGYTF
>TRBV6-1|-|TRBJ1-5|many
TGTGCCAGCAGCGGCCGGGACAGCAATCAGCCCCAGCATTTT
CASSGRDSNQPQHF
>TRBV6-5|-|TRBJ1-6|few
TGTGCCAGCAGTTACTCGCGGGGCTTGTTTGCACCCCTCCACTTT
CASSYSRGLFAPLHF
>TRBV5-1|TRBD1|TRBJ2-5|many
TGCGCCAGCAGCTACAGGGGAAACAACCAACAAGAGACCCAGTACTTC
CASSYRGNNQQETQYF
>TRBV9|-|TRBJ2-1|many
TGTGCCAGCAGCGCCGTAATTGGGCCCTACAATGAGCAGTTCTTC
CASSAVIGPYNEQFF
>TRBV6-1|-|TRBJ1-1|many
TGTGCCAGCACCGGGGTGGGGGATACTGAAGCTTTCTTT
CASTGVGDTEAFF
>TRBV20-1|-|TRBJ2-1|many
TGCAGTGCCGCCGGGACAAACTCCTACAATGAGCAGTTCTTC
CSAAGTNSYNEQFF